Here is one T cell receptor (beta chain) with its context. This sample was taken from a study of blood T cell repertoires in COVID-19. Whole-study context: T cells, B-cell-depleted T cells, or PBMCs supplied cDNA or gDNA.

Germline V lookup: CDR1 SGHTA, CDR2 FQGNSA. V lost 1 base and J lost 9; bases outside the gene matches: 3. This CDR3 spans 15 amino acids. Generated by immunoSEQ multiplex PCR, the TCRdb table keeps only in-frame clones and is missing some. This sample has 140,000 to 150,000 clones, with 85% to 90% found just once. The rearrangement joins TRBV7-2 to TRBJ2-1; 13 bases are a match to TRBD2. The sequencing input was peripheral blood. The sequence came from a man between 18 and 35 years old with COVID-19, enrolled during active disease. Here the CDR3 reads CASSLVGLAGAEQFF. The CDR3, as DNA: TGTGCCAGCAGCTTAGTCGGACTAGCGGGAGCTGAGCAGTTCTTC.